The next 19 T cell receptor beta chains were all read from a single sample in a study of a mutant IDH1 vaccine in newly diagnosed glioma. No antigen has been assigned to these receptors. The protocol was immunoSEQ multiplex PCR, while the TCRdb copy is restricted to in-frame clones and leaves out a portion. The table includes tens of thousands of clones, approximately 86% detected once. Stated time point: week 35, safety follow-up. Each dose delivered 300 ug of mutant IDH1 20-mer peptide subcutaneously with imiquimod. The sequencing used PBMCs, collected from a glioma patient whose treatment included an IDH1 peptide vaccine. These receptors all stem from a man between 25 and 39 years old with glioma.

The CDR3 DNA sequence: TGTGCCAGCAGCCGGCGGGCGGGCCACGAGCAGTACTTC. Translating gives CASSRRAGHEQYF. The J gene is TRBJ2-5, the V gene TRBV7-2, with a possible D match to TRBD2 (5 bases). The J call may be faulty, since TRBJ2-7 better matches the DNA end. Germline V CDR1 and CDR2: SGHTA, FQGNSA. The CDR3 is 13 residues long.

CDR3 DNA: TGTGCCAGTAGTATAGGGGCCTTTCGAAACTATGGCTACACCTTC. Its translation is CASSIGAFRNYGYTF. This chain links TRBV19 with TRBJ1-2, with no clear D. The CDR3 contains 15 residues. CDR1 and CDR2 (germline): LNHDA, SQIVND (reference sequence). The V and J ends lost 1 base and 2 bases respectively, with 11 bases between them.

In DNA, the CDR3 is TGTGCCAGCAGCTTCCTAGGCAATCAGCCCCAGCATTTT. Translation: CASSFLGNQPQHF. This sequence joins TRBV9 and TRBJ1-5; no firm D call. V was pared by 4 bases and J by 2 bases, with 7 bases between. The CDR3 runs 13 residues. Germline V lookup: CDR1 SGDLS, CDR2 YYNGEE.

The sample holds one count of this clone. CDR3 protein: CASSSGTSGTYTGELFF. The CDR3 bases are TGTGCCAGCAGCTCCGGGACTAGCGGGACATACACCGGGGAGCTGTTTTTT. The rearrangement links TRBV7-9 to TRBJ2-2; 13 nucleotides agree with TRBD2. The ends lost 4 bases at V and 3 bases at J; junction bases unmatched: 5. Per the germline V gene, CDR1 is SEHNR and CDR2 is FQNEAQ (reference sequence). CDR3 length: 17 residues.

The chain has TRBV7-2 and TRBJ1-4; D remains ambiguous. The V gene's germline CDR1 is SGHTA and CDR2 FQGNSA. The CDR3 length is 14 residues. Trimming left V 0 bases short and J 7 bases short, with 9 bases between. The CDR3 protein is CASSLARGTEKLFF. CDR3 nucleotides: TGTGCCAGCAGCTTAGCGCGAGGTACTGAAAAACTGTTTTTT. The full variable domain, rest sourced from reference TRBV7-2 and TRBJ1-4, is GAGVSQSPSNKVTEKGKDVELRCDPISGHTALYWYRQSLGQGLEFLIYFQGNSAPDKSGLPSDRFSAERTGGSVSTLTIQRTQQEDSAVYLCASSLARGTEKLFFGSGTQLSVL.

On this clone itself: At one end, the junction sequence differs from germline, possibly due to a read error. This chain joins TRBV19 and TRBJ1-1; TRBD1 might be the D (5 bases). This CDR3 has 14 residues. Per germline, CDR1 LNHDA and CDR2 SQIVND (reference sequence). The CDR3 nucleotides are TGTGCCGGTAGTGCCTGGGAGGGGAAGACTGAAGCTTTCTTT. Amino acids: CAGSAWEGKTEAFF.

The rearrangement joins TRBV28 to TRBJ2-3, with unresolved D. CDR1 and CDR2 (germline): MDHEN, SYDVKM. The CDR3 covers 16 residues. V was shortened by 1 base and J by 0 bases, with 11 bases between the two germline ends. The CDR3 DNA sequence: TGTGCCAGCAGTTTATTTCGGGCCTCTAGCACAGATACGCAGTATTTT. Its protein product is CASSLFRASSTDTQYF. The variable domain in full, with the rest retrieved from reference TRBV28 and TRBJ2-3, is DVKVTQSSRYLVKRTGEKVFLECVQDMDHENMFWYRQDPGLGLRLIYFSYDVKMKEKGDIPEGYSVSREKKERFSLILESASTNQTSMYLCASSLFRASSTDTQYFGPGTRLTVL.

The rearrangement joins TRBV7-9 to TRBJ2-1, with TRBD2 matching over 7 bases. V gave up 0 bases and J gave up 5 bases; unmatched junction bases: 13. Germline assignment: CDR1 SEHNR and CDR2 FQNEAQ (reference sequence). The CDR3 contains 18 residues. CDR3 bases: TGTGCCAGCAGCTTAGCGAATTTGGGGCGGGAGCTTGACAATGAGCAGTTCTTC. As protein: CASSLANLGRELDNEQFF.

The CDR3 coding sequence is TGTGCCAGCAGCGCCGACGGACTAGCGGATTACGAGCAGTACTTC. This codes for CASSADGLADYEQYF. The gene calls are TRBV9 and TRBJ2-7; TRBD2 matches at 10 bases. V was pared by 3 bases and J by 4 bases, with 7 bases of the junction left unmatched. CDR1 is SGDLS, CDR2 YYNGEE, per germline. This CDR3 is built from 15 residues. Filled out from reference TRBV9 and TRBJ2-7, the complete variable domain reads DSGVTQTPKHLITATGQRVTLRCSPRSGDLSVYWYQQSLDQGLQFLIQYYNGEERAKGNILERFSAQQFPDLHSELNLSSLELGDSALYFCASSADGLADYEQYFGPGTRLTVT.

The chain recombines TRBV5-1 with TRBJ2-1; 7 bases line up with TRBD2. The CDR3 has 14 residues. The V segment lost 3 bases and the J segment 6 bases; nucleotides outside the gene matches: 6. Germline V lookup: CDR1 SGHRS, CDR2 YFSETQ. CDR3 in DNA: TGCGCCAGCAGCTCCTCCGGGACTACCAATGAGCAGTTCTTC. This encodes CASSSSGTTNEQFF. The full variable domain, rest sourced from reference TRBV5-1 and TRBJ2-1, is KAGVTQTPRYLIKTRGQQVTLSCSPISGHRSVSWYQQTPGQGLQFLFEYFSETQRNKGNFPGRFSGRQFSNSRSEMNVSTLELGDSALYLCASSSSGTTNEQFFGPGTRLTVL.

V is TRBV7-9 and J is TRBJ1-1, with a weak D call TRBD1 (6 bases). CDR1 and CDR2 from the germline V gene are SEHNR and FQNEAQ (reference sequence). Trimming removed 7 bases from V and 3 bases from J, with 18 bases in between. CDR3 length: 15 amino acids. CDR3 in amino acids: CASTTFLTGYTEAFF. As DNA, the CDR3 is TGTGCCAGCACCACCTTTCTTACAGGGTACACTGAAGCTTTCTTT.

The CDR3 DNA reads as TGTGCCAGCAGCCTTCGACGACTAGCGCTAGAGCAGTTCTTC. Translation gives CASSLRRLALEQFF. This rearrangement joins TRBV12-1 to TRBJ2-1; no check of the table's D call, TRBD2, against the DNA was made. TRBV12-1 is shown as a pseudogene. The CDR3 has 14 residues.

The CDR3 region is CASSIWGETQYF. The CDR3 region has the DNA TGTGCCAGTAGTATATGGGGAGAGACCCAGTACTTC. This chain connects TRBV19 to TRBJ2-5, with unresolved D. There are 12 residues in the CDR3. The V gene's germline CDR1 is LNHDA and CDR2 SQIVND (reference sequence). V was clipped by 2 bases and J by 4 bases, with 5 bases between them.

This clone was seen only a few times. The chain recombines TRBV28 with TRBJ2-7, with unresolved D. Looked up from germline, CDR1 is MDHEN and CDR2 is SYDVKM. The length of the CDR3 is 13 residues. Trimming shortened V by 2 bases and J by 3 bases, and 8 bases separated the two germline ends. CDR3 coding DNA: TGTGCCAGCAGTTTAAACAGTTACTACGAGCAGTACTTC. Its protein product is CASSLNSYYEQYF. Variable domain in full (rest from reference TRBV28 and TRBJ2-7): DVKVTQSSRYLVKRTGEKVFLECVQDMDHENMFWYRQDPGLGLRLIYFSYDVKMKEKGDIPEGYSVSREKKERFSLILESASTNQTSMYLCASSLNSYYEQYFGPGTRLTVT.

The chain carries TRBV7-6 and TRBJ2-3; D ambiguous. V dropped 4 bases and J dropped 2 bases, with 7 bases sitting between them. CDR1 and CDR2 from the germline V gene are SGHVS and FNYEAQ. CDR3 length: 13 residues. This CDR3 is CASSSRTTDTQYF. The CDR3 bases are TGTGCCAGCAGCTCCCGGACCACAGATACGCAGTATTTT.

This chain uses TRBV2 with TRBJ1-2; D gene unclear. This CDR3 contains 12 residues. CDR1 and CDR2 (germline): SNHLY, FYNNEI. V lost 4 bases, J lost 0 bases, and 3 bases lay in between. CDR3 DNA: TGTGCCAGCAGTGGAACTAACTATGGCTACACCTTC. Translating gives CASSGTNYGYTF.

The chain combines TRBV29-1 with TRBJ2-3; D ambiguous. The germline CDR1 and CDR2 sequences are SQVTM and ANQGSEA. Trimming cost V 8 bases and J 1 base, with 10 bases left between them. This CDR3 contains 12 residues. CDR3 protein: CSLNGGTDTQYF. In DNA form, the CDR3 reads TGCAGCCTTAATGGGGGCACAGATACGCAGTATTTT.

The V and J genes are TRBV11-2 and TRBJ2-7, with 12 bases fitting TRBD1. The ends lost 5 bases at V and 7 bases at J; junction bases unmatched: 12. The CDR3 consists of 16 residues. Germline CDR1 is SGHAT and CDR2 is FQNNGV. CDR3 loop: CASSIYPGQGAGEQYF. CDR3 DNA: TGTGCCAGCAGCATCTACCCGGGACAGGGGGCCGGTGAGCAGTACTTC.

The V and J genes are TRBV6-5 and TRBJ1-5, with 8 bases identical to TRBD1. CDR3 size: 14 residues. Germline trimming cut 10 bases from V and 1 base from J; bases unmatched to any gene: 6. Germline V CDR1 and CDR2: MNHEY, SVGAGI. The CDR3 DNA reads TGTGCCACCTCTAGACAGGGGAGCAATCAGCCCCAGCATTTT. It yields the protein CATSRQGSNQPQHF.